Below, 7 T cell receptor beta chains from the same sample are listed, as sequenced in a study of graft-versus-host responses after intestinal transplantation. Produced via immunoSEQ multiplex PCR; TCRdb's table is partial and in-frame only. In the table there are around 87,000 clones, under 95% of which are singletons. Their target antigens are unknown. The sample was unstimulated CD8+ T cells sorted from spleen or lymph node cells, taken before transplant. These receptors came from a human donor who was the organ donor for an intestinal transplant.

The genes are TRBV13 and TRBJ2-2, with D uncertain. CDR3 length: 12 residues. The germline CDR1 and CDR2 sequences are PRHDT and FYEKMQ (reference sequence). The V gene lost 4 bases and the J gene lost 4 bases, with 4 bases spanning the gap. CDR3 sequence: CASSSVTGELFF. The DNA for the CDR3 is TGTGCCAGCAGCTCAGTCACCGGGGAGCTGTTTTTT.

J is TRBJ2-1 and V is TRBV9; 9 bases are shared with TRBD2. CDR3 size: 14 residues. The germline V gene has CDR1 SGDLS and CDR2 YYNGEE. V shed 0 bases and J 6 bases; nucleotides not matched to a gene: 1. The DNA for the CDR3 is TGTGCCAGCAGCGTAGGAGCGGGGGGCAATGAGCAGTTCTTC. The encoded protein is CASSVGAGGNEQFF.

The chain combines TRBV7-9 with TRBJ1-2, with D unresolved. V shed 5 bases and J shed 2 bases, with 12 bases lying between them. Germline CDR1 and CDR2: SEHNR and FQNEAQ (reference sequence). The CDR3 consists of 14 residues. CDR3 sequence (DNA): TGTGCCAGCAGCCCAGTCCTCTTAAACTATGGCTACACCTTC. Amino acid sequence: CASSPVLLNYGYTF.

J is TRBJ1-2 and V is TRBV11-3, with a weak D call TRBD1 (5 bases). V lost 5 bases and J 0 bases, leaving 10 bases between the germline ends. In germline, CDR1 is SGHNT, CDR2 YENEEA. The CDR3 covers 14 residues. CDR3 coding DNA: TGTGCCAGCAGCGACAGTGGGACTAACTATGGCTACACCTTC. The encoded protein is CASSDSGTNYGYTF.

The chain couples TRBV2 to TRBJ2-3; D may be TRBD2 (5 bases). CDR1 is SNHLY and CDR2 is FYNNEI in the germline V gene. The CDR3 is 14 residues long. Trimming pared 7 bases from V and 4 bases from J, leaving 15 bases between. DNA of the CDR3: TGTGCCAGCAAGGCCCTTCCCGGGGCAGATACGCAGTATTTT. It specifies CASKALPGADTQYF.

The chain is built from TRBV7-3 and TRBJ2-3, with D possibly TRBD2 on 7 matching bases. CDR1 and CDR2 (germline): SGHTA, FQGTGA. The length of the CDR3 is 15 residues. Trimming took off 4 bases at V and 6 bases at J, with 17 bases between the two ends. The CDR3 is CASSYGGGGPDTQYF. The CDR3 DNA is TGTGCCAGCAGCTATGGGGGCGGGGGCCCCGATACGCAGTATTTT.

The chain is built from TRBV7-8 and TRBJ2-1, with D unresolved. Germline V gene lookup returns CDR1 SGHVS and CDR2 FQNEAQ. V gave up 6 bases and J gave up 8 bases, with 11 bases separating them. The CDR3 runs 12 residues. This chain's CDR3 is CASSHLRDEQFF. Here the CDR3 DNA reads TGTGCCAGCAGTCACCTCCGGGATGAGCAGTTCTTC.